Reported below is one T cell receptor (beta chain). What it binds is unknown. TCRdb used MiXCR to reprocess the reads, holding one entry per CDR3 protein. The profile shows around 490,000 distinct CDR3 sequences, around 27% of them singletons. These data belong to a study of T cell repertoires in cytomegalovirus infection. Across the study: Public TCR beta signatures indicated both CMV infection and matching HLA type.

Trimming took 5 bases from V and 10 from J, leaving 20 bases between them. The CDR3 runs to 14 residues. Germline CDR1 reads MNHEY; CDR2 reads SVGEGT. Notes on the study in general: HLA-C-restricted CMV clonotypes gave the most frequent clonotype in two of eight donors. Totalled public TCR beta family frequency picked out people who carried CMV plus the relevant HLA.

The chain joins TRBV6-2 or TRBV6-3 to TRBJ1-1; no clear D gene. The receptor was isolated from a human donor in good health (CMV status not recorded). Some clones in this sample may be carry-over from other donors' samples. Sequencing was carried out using PBMCs. In DNA form, the CDR3 reads TGTGCCAGCAGTCGACGGGCTTCCCAGCGCGGAGCTTTCTTT. Its protein is CASSRRASQRGAFF.